The 20 T cell receptor beta chains reported below all come from one sample, sequenced in a study of spatial heterogeneity in lung cancer. Study-wide results and caveats: Tumoral mutation counts were tracked by counts of expanded intratumoral alpha and beta TCRs.

Indicated time point: sample taken at primary tumor resection. Which antigens these TCRs recognize remains unknown. TCRdb reprocessed the 5' RACE reads with MiXCR, giving one entry per CDR3 protein. The data show over 10,000 distinct CDR3 sequences, roughly 5.2% seen once. Sample: lung tumor tissue, taken at surgery. The receptors shown here come from a male donor with early-stage non-small cell lung cancer.

By sample share, this clonotype is medium-sized. This chain joins TRBV6-1 and TRBJ2-6; no clear D. The CDR3 extends over 14 amino acids. The germline CDR1 and CDR2 sequences are MNHNS and SASEGT. V was trimmed by 2 bases and J by 6 bases, leaving 8 bases between them. CDR3 in DNA: TGTGCCAGCAGTGAACCCCCTGAGGCCAACGTCCTGACTTTC. Amino acids: CASSEPPEANVLTF.

This clonotype occurred many times. This chain connects TRBV4-1 to TRBJ2-1; 9 positions match TRBD1. The V gene's germline CDR1 is MGHRA and CDR2 YSYEKL. The J segment lost 0 bases and the V segment lost 5 bases, leaving 14 bases of the junction unmatched. This CDR3 is 19 amino acids long. CDR3 bases: TGCGCCAGCAGCTTCCGTCCCGGGACAGGGCCCTACTCCTACAATGAGCAGTTCTTC. Translating gives CASSFRPGTGPYSYNEQFF.

In its sample, this clonotype was seen many times. The chain links TRBV5-1 to TRBJ2-5; 10 bases are a match to TRBD1. Trimming cost V 4 bases and J 2 bases; bases outside gene matches: 11. The germline gives CDR1 SGHRS, CDR2 YFSETQ. The CDR3 consists of 17 residues. CDR3 residues: CASSRLRTGGSQETQYF. The DNA of the CDR3 is TGCGCCAGCAGCCGGTTACGGACAGGGGGATCACAAGAGACCCAGTACTTC.

This clonotype occurred many times. Written as DNA, the CDR3 is TGTGCCAGCAGCTATACGCGGGAGGGATCCGAAGCTTTCTTT. It yields the protein CASSYTREGSEAFF. V gene TRBV6-5 combines with J gene TRBJ1-1; D remains unclear. The CDR3 consists of 14 residues. The germline V and J ends were trimmed by 6 bases and 8 bases, with 19 bases remaining between them. Germline assignment: CDR1 MNHEY and CDR2 SVGAGI.

The V and J genes are TRBV7-8 and TRBJ2-3; D is possibly TRBD2 (6 bases). Germline V gene lookup returns CDR1 SGHVS and CDR2 FQNEAQ. CDR3 length: 16 amino acids. V lost 4 bases and J lost 0, with 14 bases in between. CDR3 nucleotide sequence: TGTGCCAGCAGCTACCTCTTCGGGGGAAGCACAGATACGCAGTATTTT. Protein product: CASSYLFGGSTDTQYF.

This clonotype was counted many times. The V gene is TRBV19, the J gene TRBJ2-2; 8 bases map to TRBD2. With V trimmed by 5 bases and J by 5 bases, 10 bases remained unmatched. The germline V gene encodes CDR1 LNHDA and CDR2 SQIVND (reference sequence). CDR3 length: 16 residues. CDR3 coding DNA: TGTGCCAGTAGTTCGATTCTAGCGGGTCGGACCGGGGAGCTGTTTTTT. Translated: CASSSILAGRTGELFF.

This clonotype showed up many times. This rearrangement joins TRBV7-2 to TRBJ2-3; 15 bases agree with TRBD2. This CDR3 has 19 residues. V was pared by 5 bases and J by 1 base, with 10 bases of the junction left unmatched. The germline V gene has CDR1 SGHTA and CDR2 FQGNSA. The CDR3 DNA follows: TGTGCCAGCAGCCCACAGGGACTAGCGGGGGGTGGGGGCACAGATACGCAGTATTTT. It yields the protein CASSPQGLAGGGGTDTQYF.

In its sample, this clonotype was seen many times. The chain couples TRBV20-1 to TRBJ2-3, with 10 bases matching TRBD2. From germline, CDR1 is DFQATT and CDR2 SNEGSKA (reference sequence). Trimming took 2 bases from V and 2 from J; bases not matched to a gene: 7. The CDR3 has 16 residues. The CDR3 nucleotides are TGCAGTGCTAGAAATCCGGGACTAGCGAACACAGATACGCAGTATTTT. It specifies CSARNPGLANTDTQYF.

This clonotype was detected ten times or more. This chain uses TRBV9 with TRBJ2-6, with D unclear. V gave up 4 bases and J gave up 0 bases, with 8 bases separating them. This CDR3 has 15 amino acids. Per germline, CDR1 SGDLS and CDR2 YYNGEE. The CDR3 sequence is CASSLSFSGANVLTF. The CDR3 nucleotides are TGTGCCAGCAGCCTCAGCTTCTCTGGGGCCAACGTCCTGACTTTC.

This clonotype was seen ten or more times. J is TRBJ2-5 and V is TRBV25-1, with TRBD2 as a possible D gene (5 bases). Per the germline V gene, CDR1 is MGHDK and CDR2 is SYGVNS. The CDR3 has 17 amino acids. Trimming removed 4 bases from V and 5 bases from J, with 23 bases in between. This chain's CDR3 is CASSAKHLARTVETQYF. In DNA form, the CDR3 reads TGTGCCAGCAGTGCAAAGCACCTAGCCCGAACGGTCGAGACCCAGTACTTC.

This clonotype has a count of ten or more. The V call is TRBV7-9, the J call TRBJ1-1; 7 bases are shared with TRBD1. Germline CDR1 and CDR2: SEHNR and FQNEAQ (reference sequence). The CDR3 spans 15 residues. V dropped 5 bases and J dropped 8; count of bases not matched to a gene: 14. The CDR3 here is CASSRMRSGGFEAFF. DNA for the CDR3: TGTGCCAGCAGCCGCATGAGGTCAGGGGGTTTCGAAGCTTTCTTT.

This clonotype appeared many times. The rearrangement joins TRBV10-3 to TRBJ2-2; TRBD2 aligns across 7 bases. The CDR3 sequence is 15 residues long. CDR1 and CDR2 from the germline V gene are ENHRY and SYGVKD. V dropped 6 bases and J dropped 4; count of bases not matched to a gene: 8. The CDR3 region is CAIRSAGSGTGELFF. The CDR3 nucleotides read TGTGCCATCAGGTCAGCGGGATCTGGCACCGGGGAGCTGTTTTTT.

This clonotype occurred many times. The rearrangement links TRBV4-3 to TRBJ2-6; no definite D call. Trimming left V 1 base short and J 0 bases short, with 7 bases between. The CDR3 sequence is 16 residues long. Germline assignment: CDR1 LGHNA and CDR2 YSLEER. In DNA form, the CDR3 reads TGCGCCAGCAGCCAAGGAGTCCCCTCTGGGGCCAACGTCCTGACTTTC. Encoded protein: CASSQGVPSGANVLTF.

This clonotype showed up many times. The CDR3 DNA reads TGTGCCAGCGGGCTTCGAGACAGGAGCTCCTATAATTCACCCCTCCACTTT. Amino acids: CASGLRDRSSYNSPLHF. This chain links TRBV6-1 with TRBJ1-6, with D perhaps TRBD1 (6 bases). Germline V gene sequence: CDR1 MNHNS, CDR2 SASEGT. This CDR3 has 17 residues. Trimming removed 8 bases from V and 0 bases from J, with 17 bases in between.

The table lists this clonotype with many counts. V and J are TRBV6-2 or TRBV6-3 and TRBJ1-5; D ambiguous. Germline CDR1 and CDR2: MNHEY and SVGEGT. The CDR3 covers 14 residues. With 6 bases removed from V and 6 bases from J, the gap between germline ends came to 15 bases. The CDR3 spells CASRPSLAAQPQHF. The CDR3 DNA follows: TGTGCCAGCAGGCCCTCTTTAGCCGCTCAGCCCCAGCATTTT.

This clonotype was seen at least ten times. The chain joins TRBV11-2 to TRBJ1-4; D remains unclear. The CDR3 spans 14 residues. Germline loops: CDR1 SGHAT, CDR2 FQNNGV. Trimming took 1 base from V and 2 from J, leaving 5 bases between them. CDR3 DNA: TGTGCCAGCAGCTTAGTTGCCACTAATGAAAAACTGTTTTTT. Residues: CASSLVATNEKLFF.

This clonotype was observed at least ten times. The chain couples TRBV6-2 or TRBV6-3 to TRBJ1-1, with D unclear. CDR1 is MNHEY, CDR2 SVGEGT, per germline. The V end was cut by 2 bases, the J end by 5 bases, with 6 bases between. This CDR3 has 12 residues. The CDR3 reads CASSYVGTEAFF. CDR3 nucleotides: TGTGCCAGCAGTTACGTGGGGACTGAAGCTTTCTTT.

This clonotype was recorded at least ten times. The chain is built from TRBV12-3 or TRBV12-4 and TRBJ2-3; D remains ambiguous. The CDR3 runs 16 residues. The V end was cut by 4 bases, the J end by 4 bases, with 18 bases between. CDR3 sequence: CASSSLLGEWADTQYF. CDR3 in DNA: TGTGCCAGCAGTTCACTTCTAGGAGAGTGGGCAGATACGCAGTATTTT.

This clonotype showed up many times. The chain carries TRBV2 and TRBJ2-3, with TRBD2 matching over 8 bases. The germline V gene encodes CDR1 SNHLY and CDR2 FYNNEI. J lost 1 base, V lost 7 bases, and 7 bases had no gene match. This CDR3 contains 15 residues. Here the CDR3 DNA reads TGTGCCAGCAAGCGAGTGGGACTAGGCACAGATACGCAGTATTTT. Translating gives CASKRVGLGTDTQYF.

Ten or more counts support this clonotype. The chain combines TRBV6-5 with TRBJ1-5, with D perhaps TRBD1 (5 bases). This CDR3 contains 12 residues. Trimming removed 8 bases from V and 4 bases from J, with 9 bases in between. Germline values: CDR1 MNHEY, CDR2 SVGAGI. The CDR3 is CASRGANQPQHF. CDR3 coding DNA: TGTGCCAGCCGAGGGGCTAATCAGCCCCAGCATTTT.